These T cell receptor beta chains were read from a single sample in a study of T cells after yellow fever vaccination. TCRdb reprocessed the 5' RACE reads via MiXCR and lists one record per CDR3 protein. The data hold under 700,000 distinct CDR3 sequences, with about a sixth observed a single time. This sample comprised PBMCs, obtained about 5 days after the first yellow fever vaccination. These receptors all come from a man between 18 and 29 years old who received the YFV17D yellow fever vaccine. CDR3s include the opening cysteine and the closing phenylalanine or tryptophan. D genes are given only for firm matches. Not every row has a clone size; where given, it reads once, few, many or a size class.

TRBD2	.	TRBJ2-5	TRBV6-1	CASRKVGGGRGETQYF	TGTGCCAGCAGAAAGGTCGGGGGGGGGCGGGGAGAGACCCAGTACTTC
TRBD1	.	TRBJ2-1	TRBV20-1	CSAPDRVNEQFF	TGCAGTGCCCCGGACAGGGTAAATGAGCAGTTCTTC
.	few	TRBJ2-7	TRBV12-3/TRBV12-4	CASSLPGMAEQYF	TGTGCCAGCAGTTTACCCGGGATGGCCGAGCAGTACTTC
.	few	TRBJ1-2	TRBV3-1	CASSQGELVGGVAF	TGTGCCAGCAGCCAAGGGGAGCTGGTAGGGGGAGTTGCCTTC
.	many	TRBJ2-4	TRBV18	CASSPGSGENIQYF	TGTGCCAGCTCACCGGGGTCAGGCGAAAACATTCAGTACTTC
.	.	TRBJ2-2	TRBV4-3	CASSHGMNTGELFF	TGCGCCAGCAGCCATGGTATGAACACCGGGGAGCTGTTTTTT
.	.	TRBJ2-2	TRBV6-1	CASSRGVSTGELFF	TGTGCCAGCAGTAGGGGGGTTTCCACCGGGGAGCTGTTTTTT
.	many	TRBJ1-5	TRBV28	CASSLPWGGDNQPQHF	TGTGCCAGCAGCTTGCCGTGGGGGGGGGACAATCAGCCCCAGCATTTT
.	few	TRBJ1-2	TRBV12-3/TRBV12-4	CASSLSKSYTF	TGTGCCAGCAGTTTATCGAAAAGCTACACCTTC
.	.	TRBJ2-1	TRBV7-2	CASSQRLNEQFF	TGTGCCAGCTCCCAGCGTCTCAATGAGCAGTTCTTC
.	few	TRBJ1-5	TRBV18	CANNFDPHPRHQPQHF	TGTGCCAACAACTTCGATCCACACCCACGTCATCAGCCCCAGCATTTT
TRBD2	.	TRBJ2-6	TRBV7-3	CASSLGGSTGANVLTF	TGTGCCAGCAGTCTTGGCGGGAGTACTGGGGCCAACGTCCTGACTTTC
TRBD2	.	TRBJ2-3	TRBV20-1	CSARDLEGGGEADTQYF	TGCAGTGCTAGAGATCTTGAGGGCGGGGGGGAGGCAGATACGCAGTATTTT
TRBD1	.	TRBJ1-5	TRBV27	CASSLTAGGTGNQPQHF	TGTGCCAGCAGTTTAACGGCAGGGGGCACGGGCAATCAGCCCCAGCATTTT
.	.	TRBJ1-1	TRBV10-2	CATAPYQNTEAFF	TGCGCCACCGCCCCCTACCAGAACACTGAAGCTTTCTTT
.	few	TRBJ2-6	TRBV20-1	CSATRGPGANVLTF	TGCAGTGCTACTCGGGGTCCCGGGGCCAACGTCCTGACTTTC
.	.	TRBJ1-1	TRBV7-9	CASSLGPGEMNTEAFF	TGTGCCAGCAGCTTAGGCCCAGGGGAAATGAACACTGAAGCTTTCTTT
TRBD1	.	TRBJ1-1	TRBV7-3	CASSAGTGVEAFF	TGTGCCAGCAGCGCCGGGACAGGCGTCGAAGCTTTCTTT
.	.	TRBJ1-3	TRBV4-3	CASSQDGFGGSGNTIYF	TGCGCCAGCAGCCAAGATGGGTTCGGGGGCTCTGGAAACACCATATATTTT
TRBD1	.	TRBJ1-3	TRBV4-3	CASRTGLDSGNTIYF	TGCGCCAGCAGGACAGGGTTGGACTCTGGAAACACCATATATTTT
.	.	TRBJ2-5	TRBV24-1	CATSAQGKASQETQYF	TGTGCCACCAGTGCACAGGGCAAAGCGTCACAAGAGACCCAGTACTTC
.	.	TRBJ1-2	TRBV18	CASSPPGSLPGFYTF	TGTGCCAGCTCCCCCCCCGGTTCGCTCCCTGGCTTCTACACCTTC
.	few	TRBJ2-1	TRBV6-2/TRBV6-3	CASSSHIPRDGAYNEQFF	TGTGCCAGCAGTTCACATATACCGAGGGATGGGGCCTACAATGAGCAGTTCTTC
TRBD2	.	TRBJ2-1	TRBV6-4	CASSVVAGGYNEQFF	TGTGCCAGCAGTGTTGTCGCGGGGGGATACAATGAGCAGTTCTTC
TRBD2	.	TRBJ2-5	TRBV28	CASSTTPLASGGAVEEETQYF	TGTGCCAGCAGTACTACCCCTCTGGCTAGCGGGGGGGCGGTTGAAGAAGAGACCCAGTACTTC
.	.	TRBJ2-3	TRBV29-1	CSVEGWGTTDTQYF	TGCAGCGTTGAAGGTTGGGGAACCACAGATACGCAGTATTTT
.	.	TRBJ1-4	TRBV6-1	CASRSGIGEKLFF	TGTGCCAGCAGATCCGGGATTGGCGAAAAACTGTTTTTT
.	few	TRBJ1-1	TRBV6-2/TRBV6-3	CASSHHTRNTEAFF	TGTGCCAGCAGCCACCACACAAGGAACACTGAAGCTTTCTTT
.	few	TRBJ1-6	TRBV30	CACLGQGNSPLHF	TGTGCCTGTCTGGGGCAGGGAAATTCACCCCTCCACTTT
TRBD2	.	TRBJ2-5	TRBV4-2	CASSQVPTSGGETQYF	TGTGCCAGCAGCCAAGTTCCGACTAGCGGAGGAGAGACCCAGTACTTC
.	once	TRBJ2-2	TRBV5-1	CASSFKVFTWPGELFF	TGCGCCAGCAGCTTTAAGGTTTTTACTTGGCCCGGGGAGCTGTTTTTT
.	many	TRBJ2-2	TRBV4-3	CASSKEPPGHYTGELFF	TGCGCCAGCAGCAAGGAACCTCCGGGACATTACACCGGGGAGCTGTTTTTT
.	.	TRBJ1-5	TRBV6-5	CASSYSYSQPQHF	TGTGCCAGCAGTTACTCGTATAGTCAGCCCCAGCATTTT
.	.	TRBJ1-1	TRBV3-1	CASSPRAGTTTFF	TGTGCCAGCAGCCCGCGGGCCGGGACAACTACTTTCTTT
TRBD1	few	TRBJ1-5	TRBV7-2	CASSIDRGTQPQHF	TGTGCCAGCAGCATTGACAGGGGGACCCAGCCCCAGCATTTT
.	.	TRBJ2-5	TRBV5-1	CASSGTRETQYF	TGCGCCAGCTCTGGGACCCGGGAGACCCAGTACTTC
TRBD2	few	TRBJ2-5	TRBV30	CAWSPLAGIVETQYF	TGTGCCTGGAGTCCCCTAGCGGGGATTGTTGAGACCCAGTACTTC
TRBD1	.	TRBJ2-2	TRBV6-1	CASSEDRGYTGELFF	TGTGCCAGCAGTGAAGACAGGGGCTACACCGGGGAGCTGTTTTTT
.	few	TRBJ1-1	TRBV12-3/TRBV12-4	CASDQGRGTEAFF	TGTGCCAGCGATCAGGGCCGAGGCACTGAAGCTTTCTTT
TRBD2	.	TRBJ2-3	TRBV29-1	CSVGGGRTDTQYF	TGCAGCGTTGGGGGGGGACGCACAGATACGCAGTATTTT
.	.	TRBJ2-5	TRBV15	CATTGRKETQYF	TGTGCCACGACAGGGAGGAAGGAGACCCAGTACTTC
.	.	TRBJ2-1	TRBV9	CASSTGSQANEQFF	TGTGCCAGCAGCACAGGGAGCCAAGCAAATGAGCAGTTCTTC
TRBD1	.	TRBJ1-6	TRBV15	CATSGETGGASPLHF	TGTGCCACCAGCGGAGAAACAGGGGGCGCTTCACCCCTCCACTTT
TRBD2	few	TRBJ2-3	TRBV5-4	CASSGTSGGDTQYF	TGTGCCAGCAGCGGGACTAGCGGGGGGGATACGCAGTATTTT
.	.	TRBJ1-6	TRBV7-9	CASSVPGQYNSPLHF	TGTGCCAGCAGCGTTCCAGGACAGTATAATTCACCCCTCCACTTT
.	.	TRBJ2-1	TRBV7-2	CASKPGGGLYNEQFF	TGTGCCAGCAAGCCTGGGGGGGGGCTCTACAATGAGCAGTTCTTC
TRBD1	few	TRBJ2-3	TRBV27	CASSQDRGHTDTQYF	TGTGCCAGCAGCCAGGACAGGGGGCACACAGATACGCAGTATTTT
.	.	TRBJ2-3	TRBV7-2	CASSLVGSLLTDTQYF	TGTGCCAGCAGCTTAGTTGGCTCCCTACTCACAGATACGCAGTATTTT
.	.	TRBJ1-2	TRBV5-1	CASSPLIANYGYTF	TGCGCCAGCAGCCCCCTGATAGCTAACTATGGCTACACCTTC
TRBD2	few	TRBJ2-5	TRBV20-1	CSGSRGGHETQYF	TGCAGTGGTTCTCGGGGGGGCCACGAGACCCAGTACTTC
.	.	TRBJ1-6	TRBV27	CASSPPVGLNSPLHF	TGTGCCAGCAGTCCACCGGTGGGACTCAATTCACCCCTCCACTTT
.	many	TRBJ2-1	TRBV7-3	CASSSQGAGASYNEQFF	TGTGCCAGCAGTTCTCAGGGTGCGGGGGCTTCCTACAATGAGCAGTTCTTC
.	few	TRBJ2-1	TRBV4-1	CASSQDGQLYNEQFF	TGCGCCAGCAGCCAAGACGGGCAGTTGTACAATGAGCAGTTCTTC
.	many	TRBJ2-2	TRBV3-1	CASSQQEGTGELFF	TGTGCCAGCAGCCAACAAGAAGGGACCGGGGAGCTGTTTTTT
.	few	TRBJ1-6	TRBV7-2	CASSFIARNNSPLHF	TGTGCCAGCAGCTTTATTGCCAGGAACAATTCACCCCTCCACTTT
.	.	TRBJ2-7	TRBV5-6	CASSLGLVPYEQYF	TGTGCCAGCAGCTTGGGACTAGTTCCCTACGAGCAGTACTTC